Presented here are 9 T cell receptor beta chains from one specimen sequenced in a study of blood T cell repertoires in COVID-19. TCRdb keeps only in-frame clones here, not all; method: immunoSEQ multiplex PCR. The sample shows approximately 310,000 clones, 89% of them seen only once. Sample: PBMCs or T cells enriched from blood (not recorded which). Receptors originate from a man between 60 and 75 years old who had recovered from COVID-19.

This clone was seen only once. This chain links TRBV13 with TRBJ2-3; 7 bases fit TRBD1. V dropped 3 bases and J dropped 0; count of bases not matched to a gene: 12. CDR1 and CDR2 from the germline V gene are PRHDT and FYEKMQ (reference sequence). CDR3 length equals 18 residues. Here the CDR3 reads CASSFSGTVSSSTDTQYF. For the CDR3, the DNA is TGTGCCAGCAGCTTCTCCGGGACAGTGTCATCTAGCACAGATACGCAGTATTTT.

V usage is TRBV19 and J usage is TRBJ1-1; D is perhaps TRBD1 (5 bases). Trimming removed 5 bases from V and 1 base from J, with 17 bases in between. The germline V gene has CDR1 LNHDA and CDR2 SQIVND (reference sequence). This CDR3 is built from 16 residues. The CDR3 loop is CASSALAGTGNTEAFF. The DNA of the CDR3 is TGTGCCAGTAGTGCCCTGGCGGGGACGGGGAACACTGAAGCTTTCTTT.

The rearrangement uses TRBV7-9 and TRBJ2-7, with a possible D match to TRBD1 (5 bases). Germline V lookup: CDR1 SEHNR, CDR2 FQNEAQ (reference sequence). Trimming shortened V by 5 bases and J by 5 bases, and 10 bases separated the two germline ends. This CDR3 spans 12 amino acids. CDR3 in DNA: TGTGCCAGCAGCCCGGACAACAACGAGCAGTACTTC. Protein sequence: CASSPDNNEQYF.

This clone is a singleton in its sample. At one boundary the junction diverges from the germline segment, which might be a read error. CDR3 DNA: TGCGCCAGCAGCTTGGCCGGGAACCCCGGGGAGCTGTTTTTT. Translating gives CASSLAGNPGELFF. The chain combines TRBV5-1 with TRBJ2-2, with D perhaps matching TRBD2 (5 bases). Per the germline V gene, CDR1 is SGHRS and CDR2 is YFSETQ. The CDR3 is 14 residues long. Full variable domain (remainder filled in from reference TRBV5-1 and TRBJ2-2): KAGVTQTPRYLIKTRGQQVTLSCSPISGHRSVSWYQQTPGQGLQFLFEYFSETQRNKGNFPGRFSGRQFSNSRSEMNVSTLELGDSALYLCASSLAGNPGELFFGEGSRLTVL.

This chain uses TRBV28 with TRBJ1-1, with D unclear. The CDR3 has 16 amino acids. From germline, CDR1 is MDHEN and CDR2 SYDVKM. The ends were cut back, 1 base at V and 3 bases at J, with 15 bases in the middle. CDR3 bases: TGTGCCAGCAGTTTATATTCGGGTGCATCGTACACTGAAGCTTTCTTT. It translates to CASSLYSGASYTEAFF.

The J gene is TRBJ2-5, the V gene TRBV9, with a weak D call TRBD1 (6 bases). Trimming took off 7 bases at V and 2 bases at J, with 9 bases between the two ends. Per the germline V gene, CDR1 is SGDLS and CDR2 is YYNGEE. The CDR3 extends over 12 amino acids. The CDR3 DNA reads TGTGCCAGCGGGGGCGGTCAAGAGACCCAGTACTTC. Protein product: CASGGGQETQYF.

The chain links TRBV28 to TRBJ1-5; D call uncertain. V was cut by 5 bases and J by 3 bases, with 2 bases left in between. The CDR3 contains 11 residues. CDR1 and CDR2 (germline): MDHEN, SYDVKM. Here the CDR3 reads CASSLNQPQHF. DNA for the CDR3: TGTGCCAGCAGTCTCAATCAGCCCCAGCATTTT.

This clone appeared a few times. This chain uses TRBV28 with TRBJ2-7; TRBD2 matches at 7 bases. The trim removed 1 base at V and 2 bases at J, leaving 8 bases unmatched. The CDR3 extends over 16 amino acids. CDR1 and CDR2 from the germline V gene are MDHEN and SYDVKM. The CDR3 loop reads CASSLLQTAGAYEQYF. The CDR3 DNA sequence: TGTGCCAGCAGTTTATTACAGACCGCGGGGGCCTACGAGCAGTACTTC.

The chain carries TRBV28 and TRBJ1-3, with 8 bases that match TRBD1. Germline V CDR1 and CDR2: MDHEN, SYDVKM. J gave up 8 bases and V 2 bases, and 2 bases lay outside the gene matches. CDR3 length: 13 amino acids. The CDR3 DNA reads as TGTGCCAGCAGTTTAGGACAGGGTGACACCATATATTTT. As protein: CASSLGQGDTIYF. Full variable domain (rest looked up from reference TRBV28 and TRBJ1-3): DVKVTQSSRYLVKRTGEKVFLECVQDMDHENMFWYRQDPGLGLRLIYFSYDVKMKEKGDIPEGYSVSREKKERFSLILESASTNQTSMYLCASSLGQGDTIYFGEGSWLTVV.